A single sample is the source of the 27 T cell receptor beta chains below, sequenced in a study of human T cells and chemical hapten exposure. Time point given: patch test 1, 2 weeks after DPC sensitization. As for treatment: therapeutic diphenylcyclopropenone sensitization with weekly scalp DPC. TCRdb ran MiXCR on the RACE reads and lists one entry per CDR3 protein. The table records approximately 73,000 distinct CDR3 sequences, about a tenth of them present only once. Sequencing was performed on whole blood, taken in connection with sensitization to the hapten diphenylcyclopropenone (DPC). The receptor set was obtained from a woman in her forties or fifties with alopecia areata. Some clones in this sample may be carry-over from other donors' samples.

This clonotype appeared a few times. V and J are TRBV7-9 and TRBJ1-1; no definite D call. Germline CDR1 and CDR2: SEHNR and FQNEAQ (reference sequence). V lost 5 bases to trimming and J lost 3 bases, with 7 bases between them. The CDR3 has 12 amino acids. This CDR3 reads CASSVVDTEAFF. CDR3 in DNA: TGTGCCAGCAGCGTAGTAGACACTGAAGCTTTCTTT. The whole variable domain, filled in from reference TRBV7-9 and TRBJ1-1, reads DTGVSQNPRHKITKRGQNVTFRCDPISEHNRLYWYRQTLGQGPEFLTYFQNEAQLEKSRLLSDRFSAERPKGSFSTLEIQRTEQGDSAMYLCASSVVDTEAFFGQGTRLTVV.

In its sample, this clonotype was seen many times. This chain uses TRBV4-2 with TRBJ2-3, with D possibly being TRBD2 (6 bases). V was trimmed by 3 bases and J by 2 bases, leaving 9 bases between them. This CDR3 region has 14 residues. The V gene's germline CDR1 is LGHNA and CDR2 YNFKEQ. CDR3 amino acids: CASSQGLATDTQYF. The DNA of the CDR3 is TGTGCCAGCAGCCAGGGACTTGCCACAGATACGCAGTATTTT.

The CDR3 sequence is CSVDPDSTDTQYF. The CDR3 nucleotides are TGCAGCGTTGATCCAGATAGCACAGATACGCAGTATTTT. V and J are TRBV29-1 and TRBJ2-3, with no clear D. Trimming pared 3 bases from V and 0 bases from J, leaving 7 bases between. The CDR3 is made up of 13 amino acids. Looked up from germline, CDR1 is SQVTM and CDR2 is ANQGSEA.

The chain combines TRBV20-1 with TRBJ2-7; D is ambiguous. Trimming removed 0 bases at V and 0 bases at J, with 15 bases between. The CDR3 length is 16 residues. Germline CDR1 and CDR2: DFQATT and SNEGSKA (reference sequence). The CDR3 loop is CSARDWRHRSSYEQYF. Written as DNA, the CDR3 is TGCAGTGCTAGAGATTGGCGTCACCGAAGCTCCTACGAGCAGTACTTC.

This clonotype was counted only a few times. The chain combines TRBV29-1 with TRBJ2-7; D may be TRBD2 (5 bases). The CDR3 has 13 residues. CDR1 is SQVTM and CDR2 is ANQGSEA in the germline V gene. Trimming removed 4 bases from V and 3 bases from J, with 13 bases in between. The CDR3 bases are TGCAGCGTTGCCGGGAACAACTTCTACGAGCAGTACTTC. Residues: CSVAGNNFYEQYF.

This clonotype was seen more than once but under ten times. The chain's CDR3 is CASSLKGQGVYQETQYF. The CDR3 DNA follows: TGTGCCAGCAGTTTAAAGGGCCAGGGGGTGTACCAAGAGACCCAGTACTTC. This chain connects TRBV27 to TRBJ2-5; 7 nucleotides line up with TRBD1. From germline, CDR1 is MNHEY and CDR2 SMNVEV (reference sequence). This CDR3 comprises 17 residues. V trimming: 2 bases; J trimming: 0 bases; junction bases outside the gene matches: 9.

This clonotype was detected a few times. This CDR3 is CASRRQGAGEQYF. CDR3 nucleotides: TGTGCCAGCAGAAGACAGGGGGCGGGGGAGCAGTACTTC. The chain recombines TRBV27 with TRBJ2-7; 10 bases are a match to TRBD1. The junction had 6 bases not matched to a gene; V was cut back by 6 bases and J by 7 bases. The germline V gene encodes CDR1 MNHEY and CDR2 SMNVEV (reference sequence). The CDR3 sequence is 13 residues long.

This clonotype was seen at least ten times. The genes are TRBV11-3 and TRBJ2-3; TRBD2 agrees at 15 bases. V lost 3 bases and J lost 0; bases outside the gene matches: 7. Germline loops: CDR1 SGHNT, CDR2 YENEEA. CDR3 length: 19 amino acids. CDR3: CASSFTGTSGRMSTDTQYF. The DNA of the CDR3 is TGTGCCAGCAGCTTCACCGGGACTAGCGGGAGGATGAGCACAGATACGCAGTATTTT.

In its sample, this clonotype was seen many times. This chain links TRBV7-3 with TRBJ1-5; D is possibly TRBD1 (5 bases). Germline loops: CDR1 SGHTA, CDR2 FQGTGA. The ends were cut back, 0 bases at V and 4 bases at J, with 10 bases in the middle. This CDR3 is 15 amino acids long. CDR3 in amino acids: CASSLTSGANQPQHF. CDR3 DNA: TGTGCCAGCAGCTTAACGTCCGGGGCTAATCAGCCCCAGCATTTT.

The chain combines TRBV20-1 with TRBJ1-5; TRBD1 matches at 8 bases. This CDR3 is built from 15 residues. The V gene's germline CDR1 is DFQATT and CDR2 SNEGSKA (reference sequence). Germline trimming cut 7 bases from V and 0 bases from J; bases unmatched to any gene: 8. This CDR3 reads CSVTGTGLSNQPQHF. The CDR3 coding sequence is TGCAGTGTGACCGGGACAGGCCTTAGCAATCAGCCCCAGCATTTT.

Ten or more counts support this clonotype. The CDR3 DNA reads as TGTGCCAGCAGTACTCAAGCGGGAGGGGGGTTCTTC. It translates to CASSTQAGGGFF. This chain uses TRBV6-2 or TRBV6-3 with TRBJ2-1; TRBD2 matches at 10 bases. V shed 5 bases and J 15 bases; nucleotides not matched to a gene: 7. There are 12 residues in the CDR3. In germline, CDR1 is MNHEY, CDR2 SVGEGT.

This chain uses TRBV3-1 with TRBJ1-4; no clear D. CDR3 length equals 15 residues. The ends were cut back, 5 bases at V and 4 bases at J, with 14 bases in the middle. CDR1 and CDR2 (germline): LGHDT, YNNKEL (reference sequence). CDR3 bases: TGTGCCAGCAGCTCCCGCCTAGAGATTAATGAAAAACTGTTTTTT. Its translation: CASSSRLEINEKLFF.

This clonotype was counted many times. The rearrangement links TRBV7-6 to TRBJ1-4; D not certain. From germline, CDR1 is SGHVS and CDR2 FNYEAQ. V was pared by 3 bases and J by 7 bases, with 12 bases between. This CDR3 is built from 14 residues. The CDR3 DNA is TGTGCCAGCAGCTTCGGCCTTAGCTCTGAAAAACTGTTTTTT. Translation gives CASSFGLSSEKLFF.

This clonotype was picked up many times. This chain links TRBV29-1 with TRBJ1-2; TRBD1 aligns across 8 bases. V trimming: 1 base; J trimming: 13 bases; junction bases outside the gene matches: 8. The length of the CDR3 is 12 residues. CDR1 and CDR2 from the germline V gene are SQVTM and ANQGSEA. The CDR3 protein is CSVEVGQGVGTF. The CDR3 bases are TGCAGCGTTGAAGTTGGACAGGGTGTCGGCACCTTC.

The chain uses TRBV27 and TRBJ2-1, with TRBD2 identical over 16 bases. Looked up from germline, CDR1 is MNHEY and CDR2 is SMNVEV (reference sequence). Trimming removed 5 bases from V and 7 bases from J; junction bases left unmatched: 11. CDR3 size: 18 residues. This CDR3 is CASSQWGLAGGRGNEQFF. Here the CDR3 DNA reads TGTGCCAGCAGTCAATGGGGACTAGCGGGAGGGAGGGGTAATGAGCAGTTCTTC.

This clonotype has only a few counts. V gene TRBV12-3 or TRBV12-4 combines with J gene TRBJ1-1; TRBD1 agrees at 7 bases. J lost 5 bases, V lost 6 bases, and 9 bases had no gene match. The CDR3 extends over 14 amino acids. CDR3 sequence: CASSRGGDTTEAFF. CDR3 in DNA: TGTGCCAGCAGCCGAGGGGGCGATACAACTGAAGCTTTCTTT.

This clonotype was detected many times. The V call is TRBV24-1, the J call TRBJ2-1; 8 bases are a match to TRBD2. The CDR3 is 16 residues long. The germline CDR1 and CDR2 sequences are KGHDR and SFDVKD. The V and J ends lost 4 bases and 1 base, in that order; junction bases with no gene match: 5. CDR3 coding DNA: TGTGCCACCAGTGACCGCAGCGGGAGTTCCTACAATGAGCAGTTCTTC. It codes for CATSDRSGSSYNEQFF.

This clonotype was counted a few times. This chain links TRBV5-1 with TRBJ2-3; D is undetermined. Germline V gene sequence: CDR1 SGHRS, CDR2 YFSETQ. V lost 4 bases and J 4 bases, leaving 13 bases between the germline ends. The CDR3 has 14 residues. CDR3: CASSPLIGADTQYF. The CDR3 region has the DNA TGCGCCAGCAGCCCGCTCATTGGTGCAGATACGCAGTATTTT. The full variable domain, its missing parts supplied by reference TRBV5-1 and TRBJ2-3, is KAGVTQTPRYLIKTRGQQVTLSCSPISGHRSVSWYQQTPGQGLQFLFEYFSETQRNKGNFPGRFSGRQFSNSRSEMNVSTLELGDSALYLCASSPLIGADTQYFGPGTRLTVL.

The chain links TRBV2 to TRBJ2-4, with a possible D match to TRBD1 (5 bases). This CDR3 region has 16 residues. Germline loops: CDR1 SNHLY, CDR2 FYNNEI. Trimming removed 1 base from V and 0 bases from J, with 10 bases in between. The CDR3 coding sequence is TGTGCCAGCAGTGAAGTTTCAGGGTTAGCCAAAAACATTCAGTACTTC. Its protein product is CASSEVSGLAKNIQYF.

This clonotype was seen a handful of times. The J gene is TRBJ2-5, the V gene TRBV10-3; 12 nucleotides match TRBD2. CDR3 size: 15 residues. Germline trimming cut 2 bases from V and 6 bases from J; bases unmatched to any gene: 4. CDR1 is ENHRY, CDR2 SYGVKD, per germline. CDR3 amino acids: CAISEGLAGPKTQYF. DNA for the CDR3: TGTGCCATCAGTGAGGGACTAGCGGGACCCAAGACCCAGTACTTC.

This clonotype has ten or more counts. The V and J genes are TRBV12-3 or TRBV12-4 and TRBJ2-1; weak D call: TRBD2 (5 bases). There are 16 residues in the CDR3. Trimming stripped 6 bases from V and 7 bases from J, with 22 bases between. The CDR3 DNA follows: TGTGCCAGCAGCTTCCTGGACTTGACCAGAGGTAATGAGCAGTTCTTC. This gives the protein CASSFLDLTRGNEQFF.

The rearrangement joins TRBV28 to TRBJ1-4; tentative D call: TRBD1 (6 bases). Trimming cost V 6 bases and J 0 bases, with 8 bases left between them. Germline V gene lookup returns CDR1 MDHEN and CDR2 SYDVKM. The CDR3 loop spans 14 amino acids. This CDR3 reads CASRQGTTNEKLFF. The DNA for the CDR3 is TGTGCCAGCAGGCAGGGGACAACTAATGAAAAACTGTTTTTT.

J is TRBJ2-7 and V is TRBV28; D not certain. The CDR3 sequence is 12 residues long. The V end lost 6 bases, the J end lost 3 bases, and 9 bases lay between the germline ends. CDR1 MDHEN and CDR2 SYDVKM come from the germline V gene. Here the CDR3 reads CASRSSVYEQYF. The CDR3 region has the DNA TGTGCCAGCAGATCCAGCGTCTACGAGCAGTACTTC.

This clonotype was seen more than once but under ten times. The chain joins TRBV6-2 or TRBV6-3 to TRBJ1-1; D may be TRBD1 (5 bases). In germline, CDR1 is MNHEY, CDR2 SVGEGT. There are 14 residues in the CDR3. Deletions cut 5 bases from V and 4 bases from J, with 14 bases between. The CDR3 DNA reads TGTGCCAGCAGTATGGCGCGAGGGACCACTGAAGCTTTCTTT. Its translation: CASSMARGTTEAFF.

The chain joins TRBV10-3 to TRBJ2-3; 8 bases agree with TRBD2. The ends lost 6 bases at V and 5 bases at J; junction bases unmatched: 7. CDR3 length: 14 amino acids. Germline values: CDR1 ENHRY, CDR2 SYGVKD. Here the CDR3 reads CAISTSGPEDTQYF. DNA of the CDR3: TGTGCCATCAGCACTAGCGGTCCGGAAGATACGCAGTATTTT.

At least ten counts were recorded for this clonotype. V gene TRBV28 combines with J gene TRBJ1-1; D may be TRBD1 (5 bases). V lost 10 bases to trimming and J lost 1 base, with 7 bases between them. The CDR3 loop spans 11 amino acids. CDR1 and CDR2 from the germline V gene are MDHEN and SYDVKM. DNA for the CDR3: TGTGCCACCCAGGGGAACACTGAAGCTTTCTTT. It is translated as CATQGNTEAFF.

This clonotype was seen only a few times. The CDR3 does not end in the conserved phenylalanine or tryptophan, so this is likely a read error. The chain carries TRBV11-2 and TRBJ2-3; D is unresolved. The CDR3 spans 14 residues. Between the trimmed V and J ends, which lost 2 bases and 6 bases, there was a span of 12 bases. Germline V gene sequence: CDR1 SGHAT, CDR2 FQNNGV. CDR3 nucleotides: TGTGCCAGCAGCTTATTCGTACCGGCGGATACGCAGTATTCT. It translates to CASSLFVPADTQYS.